These T cell receptor beta chains were read from a single sample in a study of EBV T-cell therapy then PD-1 blockade in nasopharyngeal carcinoma. Libraries were prepared by immunoSEQ multiplex PCR; TCRdb keeps only in-frame clonotypes and omits some of them. Seen here are about 19,000 clones, approximately 81% observed once, and the top ten hold more than 25%. The antigens these receptors bind are not known. Material: CD8+ T cells from blood, obtained around day 34 from a patient whose treatment included autologous EBV-specific T cells and nivolumab. These receptors all come from a man between 35 and 55 years old with nasopharyngeal carcinoma. CDR3s include the opening cysteine and the closing phenylalanine or tryptophan.

J gene: TRBJ1-4
V gene: TRBV12-3/TRBV12-4
CDR3 protein: CASSALGQPKLFF

J gene: TRBJ1-1
V gene: TRBV25-1
CDR3 protein: CASSRGGGMNTEAFF

J gene: TRBJ2-1
V gene: TRBV4-1
CDR3 protein: CASSQEARSYNEQFF

J gene: TRBJ2-5
V gene: TRBV27
CDR3 protein: CASSSIAGGIQETQYF

J gene: TRBJ1-1
V gene: TRBV7-8
CDR3 protein: CASSPALNTEAFF

J gene: TRBJ1-6
V gene: TRBV2
CDR3 protein: CASAFGPPHIGSPLHF

J gene: TRBJ1-6
V gene: TRBV28
CDR3 protein: CASSLGGFRSPLHF

J gene: TRBJ2-1
V gene: TRBV7-8
CDR3 protein: CASSYSVVQFF

J gene: TRBJ2-2
V gene: TRBV15
CDR3 protein: CATSREFGQGGTGELFF

J gene: TRBJ2-1
V gene: TRBV7-9
CDR3 protein: CASSKGMDNEQFF

J gene: TRBJ1-2
V gene: TRBV25-1
CDR3 protein: CASSGGVPYGYTF

J gene: TRBJ2-7
V gene: TRBV6-1
CDR3 protein: CASSEGVGSYEQYF

J gene: TRBJ2-3
V gene: TRBV7-6
CDR3 protein: CASSPGGAGARESTDTQYF

J gene: TRBJ2-5
V gene: TRBV5-6
CDR3 protein: CASSLSKGWETQYF

J gene: TRBJ2-7
V gene: TRBV19
CDR3 protein: CASSIAGTESYEQYF

J gene: TRBJ1-6
V gene: TRBV13
CDR3 protein: CASSLGQGAFSPLHF

J gene: TRBJ1-4
V gene: TRBV28
CDR3 protein: CASRPDRETNEKLFF

J gene: TRBJ2-7
V gene: TRBV19
CDR3 protein: CASSIGTNYEQYF

J gene: TRBJ1-1
V gene: TRBV28
CDR3 protein: CASRLGQLNTEAFF

J gene: TRBJ2-7
V gene: TRBV4-3
CDR3 protein: CASSQGVPGLAGEYPHYEQYF

J gene: TRBJ2-7
V gene: TRBV6-5
CDR3 protein: CASSYSGRNTYEQYF

J gene: TRBJ1-1
V gene: TRBV5-8
CDR3 protein: CASSLVGTALNTEAFF

J gene: TRBJ2-5
V gene: TRBV24-1
CDR3 protein: CATSDLGQDQETQYF

J gene: TRBJ1-5
V gene: TRBV7-8
CDR3 protein: CASSLIGQGGPRSNQPQHF

J gene: TRBJ2-1
V gene: TRBV13
CDR3 protein: CASSPGLAGGNEQFF

J gene: TRBJ2-2
V gene: TRBV12-3/TRBV12-4
CDR3 protein: CARPMNTGELFF

J gene: TRBJ1-1
V gene: TRBV4-3
CDR3 protein: CASSQSGQGYTEAFF

J gene: TRBJ1-2
V gene: TRBV5-1
CDR3 protein: CASTAVGAGYTF

J gene: TRBJ1-2
V gene: TRBV30
CDR3 protein: CAWSDSYGYTF

J gene: TRBJ2-5
V gene: TRBV6-2/TRBV6-3
CDR3 protein: CASSYVAGGQQETQYF

J gene: TRBJ2-3
V gene: TRBV29-1
CDR3 protein: CSVEDTGLAGGPTDTQYF

J gene: TRBJ2-7
V gene: TRBV11-1
CDR3 protein: CASSYDQHEQYF

J gene: TRBJ1-2
V gene: TRBV6-1
CDR3 protein: CASSEIPQGADYGYTF

J gene: TRBJ2-1
V gene: TRBV6-1
CDR3 protein: CASSDDIQVASNEQFF

J gene: TRBJ1-2
V gene: TRBV6-7
CDR3 protein: CASSIGGGGDYGYTF

J gene: TRBJ1-1
V gene: TRBV4-3
CDR3 protein: CATGGVTEAFF

J gene: TRBJ2-7
V gene: TRBV3-1/TRBV3-2
CDR3 protein: CASSQERYRTYEQYF

J gene: TRBJ1-1
V gene: TRBV5-6
CDR3 protein: CASSKDMNTEAFF

J gene: TRBJ2-5
V gene: TRBV28
CDR3 protein: CASSLFGGLAGKETQYF

J gene: TRBJ1-1
V gene: TRBV5-1
CDR3 protein: CASSLEGRTPEAFF

J gene: TRBJ1-4
V gene: TRBV28
CDR3 protein: CASSLYQLPNEKLFF

J gene: TRBJ2-5
V gene: TRBV2
CDR3 protein: CASTPGTSGGAQETQYF

J gene: TRBJ2-7
V gene: TRBV14
CDR3 protein: CASSPHNYEQYF

J gene: TRBJ1-4
V gene: TRBV6-4
CDR3 protein: CASSEGQGNEKLFF

J gene: TRBJ2-3
V gene: TRBV5-4
CDR3 protein: CASSLIERNQQYF

J gene: TRBJ2-2
V gene: TRBV6-2/TRBV6-3
CDR3 protein: CASSPRPGQGTGELFF

J gene: TRBJ1-5
V gene: TRBV6-2/TRBV6-3
CDR3 protein: CASSRRGGSNQPQHF

J gene: TRBJ2-5
V gene: TRBV15
CDR3 protein: CATSRESSGGHPGETQYF

J gene: TRBJ2-3
V gene: TRBV6-6
CDR3 protein: CASTGGSTQYF

J gene: TRBJ2-5
V gene: TRBV6-1
CDR3 protein: CASSELAGGQETQYF

J gene: TRBJ2-1
V gene: TRBV27
CDR3 protein: CASKKGTSYNEQFF

J gene: TRBJ2-1
V gene: TRBV27
CDR3 protein: CASSFRGGWNEQFF

J gene: TRBJ2-3
V gene: TRBV10-1
CDR3 protein: CASKGGPQADTQYF